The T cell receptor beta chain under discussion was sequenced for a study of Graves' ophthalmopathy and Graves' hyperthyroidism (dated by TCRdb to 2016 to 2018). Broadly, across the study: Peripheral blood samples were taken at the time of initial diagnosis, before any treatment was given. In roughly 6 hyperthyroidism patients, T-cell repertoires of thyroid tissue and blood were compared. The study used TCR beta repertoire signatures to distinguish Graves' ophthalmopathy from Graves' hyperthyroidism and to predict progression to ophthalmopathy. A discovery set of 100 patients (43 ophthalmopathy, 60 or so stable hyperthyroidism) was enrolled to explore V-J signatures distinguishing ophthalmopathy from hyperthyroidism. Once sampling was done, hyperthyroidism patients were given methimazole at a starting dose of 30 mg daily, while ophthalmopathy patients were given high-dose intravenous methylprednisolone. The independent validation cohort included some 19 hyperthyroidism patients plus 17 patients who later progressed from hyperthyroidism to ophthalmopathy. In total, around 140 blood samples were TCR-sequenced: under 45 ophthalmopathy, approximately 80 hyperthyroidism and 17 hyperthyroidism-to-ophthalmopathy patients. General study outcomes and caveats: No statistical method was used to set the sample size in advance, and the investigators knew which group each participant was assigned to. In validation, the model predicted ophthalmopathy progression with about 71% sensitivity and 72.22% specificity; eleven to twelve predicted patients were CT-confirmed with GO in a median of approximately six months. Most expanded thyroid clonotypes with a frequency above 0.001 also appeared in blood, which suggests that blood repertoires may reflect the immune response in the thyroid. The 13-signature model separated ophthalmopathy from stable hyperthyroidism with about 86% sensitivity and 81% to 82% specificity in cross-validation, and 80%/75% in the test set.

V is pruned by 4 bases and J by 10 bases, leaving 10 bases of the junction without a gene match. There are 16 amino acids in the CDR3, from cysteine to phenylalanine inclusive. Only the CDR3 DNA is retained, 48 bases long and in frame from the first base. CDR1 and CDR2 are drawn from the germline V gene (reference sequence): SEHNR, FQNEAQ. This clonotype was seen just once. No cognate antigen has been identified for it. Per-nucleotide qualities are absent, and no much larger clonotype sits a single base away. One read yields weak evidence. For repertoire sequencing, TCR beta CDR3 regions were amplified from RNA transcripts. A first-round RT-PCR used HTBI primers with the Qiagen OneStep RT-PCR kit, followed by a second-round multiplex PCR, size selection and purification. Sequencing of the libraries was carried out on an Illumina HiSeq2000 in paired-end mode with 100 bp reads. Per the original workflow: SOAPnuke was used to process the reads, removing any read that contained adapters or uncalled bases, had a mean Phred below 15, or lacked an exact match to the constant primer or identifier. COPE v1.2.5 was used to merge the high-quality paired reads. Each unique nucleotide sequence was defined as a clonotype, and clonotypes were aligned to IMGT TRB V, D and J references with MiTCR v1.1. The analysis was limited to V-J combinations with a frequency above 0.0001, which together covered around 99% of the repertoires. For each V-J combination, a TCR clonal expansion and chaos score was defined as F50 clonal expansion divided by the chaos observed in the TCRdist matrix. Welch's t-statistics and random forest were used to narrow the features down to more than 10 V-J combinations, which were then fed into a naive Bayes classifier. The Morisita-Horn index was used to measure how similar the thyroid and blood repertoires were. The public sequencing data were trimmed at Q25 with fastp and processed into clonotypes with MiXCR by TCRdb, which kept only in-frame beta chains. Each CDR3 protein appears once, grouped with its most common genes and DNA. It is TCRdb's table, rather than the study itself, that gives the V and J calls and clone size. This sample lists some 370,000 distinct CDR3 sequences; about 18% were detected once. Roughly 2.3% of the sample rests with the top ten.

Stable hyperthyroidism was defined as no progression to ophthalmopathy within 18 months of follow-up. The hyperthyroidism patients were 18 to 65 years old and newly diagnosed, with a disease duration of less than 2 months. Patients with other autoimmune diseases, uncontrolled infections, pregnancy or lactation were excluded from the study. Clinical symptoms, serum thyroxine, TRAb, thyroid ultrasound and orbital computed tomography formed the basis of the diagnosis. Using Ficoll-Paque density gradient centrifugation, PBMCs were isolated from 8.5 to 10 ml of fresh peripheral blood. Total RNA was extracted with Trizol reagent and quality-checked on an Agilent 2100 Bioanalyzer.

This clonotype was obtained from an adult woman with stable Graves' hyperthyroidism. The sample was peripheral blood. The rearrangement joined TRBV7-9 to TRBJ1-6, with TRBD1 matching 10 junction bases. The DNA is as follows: TGTGCCAGCAGCTCCTACGCCGGGACAGGGGAATCACCCCTCCACTTT. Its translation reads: CASSSYAGTGESPLHF.